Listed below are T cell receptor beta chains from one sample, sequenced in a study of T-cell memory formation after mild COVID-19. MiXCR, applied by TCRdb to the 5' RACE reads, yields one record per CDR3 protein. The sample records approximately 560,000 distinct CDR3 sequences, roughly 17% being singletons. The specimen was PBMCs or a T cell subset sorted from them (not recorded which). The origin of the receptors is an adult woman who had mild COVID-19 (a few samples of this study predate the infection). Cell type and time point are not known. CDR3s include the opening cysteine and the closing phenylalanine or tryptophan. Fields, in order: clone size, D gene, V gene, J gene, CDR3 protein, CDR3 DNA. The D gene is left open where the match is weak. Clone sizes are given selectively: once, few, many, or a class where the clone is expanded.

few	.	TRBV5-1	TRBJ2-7	CASSLVLDEQYF	TGCGCCAGCAGCTTGGTTCTCGACGAGCAGTACTTC
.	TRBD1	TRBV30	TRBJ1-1	CALSSGTGAAVAAFF	TGTGCCCTCTCTTCAGGGACAGGGGCAGCGGTCGCAGCTTTCTTT
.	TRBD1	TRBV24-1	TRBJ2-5	CATSPGGYRGFQETQYF	TGTGCCACCAGTCCCGGAGGTTACAGGGGGTTCCAAGAGACCCAGTACTTC
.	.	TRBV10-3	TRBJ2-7	CAISELGVGSYEQYF	TGTGCCATCAGTGAATTGGGGGTTGGCTCCTACGAGCAGTACTTC
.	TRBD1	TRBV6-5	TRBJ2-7	CASSYSSGTGDSWEQYF	TGTGCCAGCAGTTACTCGTCCGGGACAGGGGACTCATGGGAGCAGTACTTC
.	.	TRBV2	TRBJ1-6	CASSERDGRYSPLHF	TGTGCCAGCAGTGAGAGGGACGGCCGATATTCACCCCTCCACTTT
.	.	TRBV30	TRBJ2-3	CAWSESSTDTQYF	TGTGCCTGGAGTGAGTCTTCCACAGATACGCAGTATTTT
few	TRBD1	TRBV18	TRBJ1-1	CASSGQGAAEAFF	TGTGCCAGCTCAGGACAGGGGGCGGCTGAAGCTTTCTTT
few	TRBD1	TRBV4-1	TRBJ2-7	CASSQDGTGGDEQYF	TGCGCCAGCAGCCAAGATGGGACAGGGGGAGACGAGCAGTACTTC
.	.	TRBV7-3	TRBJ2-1	CASSINRYNEQFF	TGTGCCAGCAGCATCAACAGATACAATGAGCAGTTCTTC
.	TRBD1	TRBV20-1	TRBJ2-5	CSATPTGKETQYF	TGCAGTGCTACCCCGACAGGGAAAGAGACCCAGTACTTC
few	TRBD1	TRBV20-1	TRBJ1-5	CSARYGTGLNQPQHF	TGCAGTGCTAGATACGGGACAGGACTCAATCAGCCCCAGCATTTT
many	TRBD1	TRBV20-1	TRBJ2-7	CSASDRDRGTYEQYF	TGCAGTGCTTCCGACCGGGACAGGGGAACCTACGAGCAGTACTTC
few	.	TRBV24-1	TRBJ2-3	CATSGYFADTQYF	TGTGCCACCAGTGGTTACTTCGCAGATACGCAGTATTTT
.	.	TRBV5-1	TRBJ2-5	CASSPQKGPQETQYF	TGCGCCAGCAGCCCCCAAAAGGGCCCCCAAGAGACCCAGTACTTC
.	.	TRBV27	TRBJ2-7	CASSWGPANVGEQYF	TGTGCCAGCAGCTGGGGCCCAGCGAACGTGGGGGAGCAGTACTTC
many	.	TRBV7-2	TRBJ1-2	CASSPRTVTNYGYTF	TGTGCCAGCAGCCCTAGGACAGTTACTAACTATGGCTACACCTTC
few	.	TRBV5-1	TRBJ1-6	CASAATPDDSPLHF	TGCGCCAGCGCAGCGACACCAGATGACTCACCCCTCCACTTT